These 21 T cell receptor beta chains share one sample of origin, sequenced in a study of early T cells in non-severe SARS-CoV-2 infection. MiXCR, run by TCRdb on the 5' RACE reads, gives a single entry per CDR3 protein. Among tens of thousands of distinct CDR3 sequences listed, approximately 12% were seen once. Sequenced: whole blood. Receptor source: an adult who was a healthcare worker with PCR-confirmed SARS-CoV-2 infection or an uninfected control (not recorded which).

This clonotype was recorded at least ten times. The V gene is TRBV7-2, the J gene TRBJ2-3; the D gene is possibly TRBD2 (5 bases). The V end lost 4 bases, the J end lost 10 bases, and 18 bases lay between the germline ends. The germline gives CDR1 SGHTA, CDR2 FQGNSA. This CDR3 comprises 14 residues. CDR3 residues: CASSWGVQPASQYF. The CDR3 DNA reads TGTGCCAGCAGCTGGGGAGTCCAGCCCGCCTCGCAGTATTTT.

V is TRBV7-2 and J is TRBJ1-2; a possible D gene is TRBD1 (6 bases). The CDR3 loop spans 15 amino acids. V was shortened by 4 bases and J by 8 bases, with 20 bases between the two germline ends. Germline V gene sequence: CDR1 SGHTA, CDR2 FQGNSA. This CDR3 reads CASSSPGRQGTGYTF. Here the CDR3 DNA reads TGTGCCAGCAGCTCCCCTGGCAGGCAGGGGACAGGCTACACCTTC.

This clonotype has only a few counts. CDR3 DNA sequence: TGTGCCAGCACCCTACGACCTAATCCGGGACAAGAGAACACTGAAGCTTTCTTT. It is translated as CASTLRPNPGQENTEAFF. V is TRBV11-1 and J is TRBJ1-1; D might be TRBD1 (6 bases). The germline V gene has CDR1 SGHAT and CDR2 FQDESV (reference sequence). The CDR3 loop spans 18 amino acids. V was clipped by 7 bases and J by 1 base, with 25 bases between them.

The rearrangement joins TRBV13 to TRBJ2-7, with no clear D. The CDR3 has 14 amino acids. Germline V gene lookup returns CDR1 PRHDT and CDR2 FYEKMQ (reference sequence). Trimming removed 3 bases from V and 3 bases from J, with 12 bases in between. Here the CDR3 reads CASSFRGKVYEQYF. As DNA, the CDR3 is TGTGCCAGCAGCTTTCGAGGTAAGGTCTACGAGCAGTACTTC.

This clonotype was seen repeatedly, ten times or more. The chain carries TRBV3-1 and TRBJ2-7; D perhaps matches TRBD1 (5 bases). Germline values: CDR1 LGHDT, CDR2 YNNKEL (reference sequence). The germline V and J ends were trimmed by 1 base and 8 bases, with 9 bases remaining between them. The length of the CDR3 is 12 residues. The CDR3 is CASSQVKGQQYF. The CDR3 DNA is TGTGCCAGCAGCCAAGTTAAGGGGCAGCAGTACTTC.

This clonotype was seen a handful of times. The CDR3 sequence: CASSQDAAAYEQYF. The CDR3 DNA sequence: TGTGCCAGCAGCCAAGACGCTGCAGCCTACGAGCAGTACTTC. This chain links TRBV4-2 with TRBJ2-7; D uncertain. Looked up from germline, CDR1 is LGHNA and CDR2 is YNFKEQ. Trimming removed 0 bases from V and 2 bases from J, with 8 bases in between. This CDR3 comprises 14 residues.

The J gene is TRBJ2-5, the V gene TRBV7-3; no firm D call. This CDR3 comprises 13 residues. V was pared by 4 bases and J by 6 bases, with 12 bases between. CDR1 and CDR2 (germline): SGHTA, FQGTGA. DNA for the CDR3: TGTGCCAGCAGCTCACAACCACAACAGACCCAGTACTTC. It yields the protein CASSSQPQQTQYF.

In its sample, this clonotype was seen many times. The rearrangement joins TRBV6-5 to TRBJ2-1; D is possibly TRBD1 (6 bases). Germline V gene sequence: CDR1 MNHEY, CDR2 SVGAGI. The CDR3 has 13 residues. The ends were cut back, 4 bases at V and 8 bases at J, with 12 bases in the middle. CDR3 loop: CASSSMTGDEQFF. CDR3 sequence (DNA): TGTGCCAGCAGTTCCATGACAGGAGATGAGCAGTTCTTC.

This clonotype occurred many times. The rearrangement uses TRBV2 and TRBJ2-7, with D possibly being TRBD1 (6 bases). Trimming left V 6 bases short and J 0 bases short, with 12 bases between. The germline V gene has CDR1 SNHLY and CDR2 FYNNEI. The CDR3 has 14 residues. In DNA form, the CDR3 reads TGTGCCAGCAGCTTCAGGGACAACTCCTACGAGCAGTACTTC. This translates into CASSFRDNSYEQYF.

The J gene is TRBJ1-1, the V gene TRBV5-5; D not resolved. Trimming pared 0 bases from V and 0 bases from J, leaving 9 bases between. Germline V gene data show CDR1 as SGHKS and CDR2 as YYEKEE (reference sequence). CDR3 size: 15 residues. CDR3 loop: CASSLGPSVNTEAFF. The CDR3 DNA reads as TGTGCCAGCAGCTTGGGACCCAGCGTGAACACTGAAGCTTTCTTT.

The chain links TRBV2 to TRBJ2-1; D is possibly TRBD1 or TRBD2 (5 bases each). The CDR3 has 13 amino acids. V was clipped by 6 bases and J by 7 bases, with 13 bases between them. Germline values: CDR1 SNHLY, CDR2 FYNNEI. CDR3 protein: CASRAGTGNEQFF. The CDR3 bases are TGTGCCAGCAGGGCAGGGACGGGAAATGAGCAGTTCTTC.

This clonotype was picked up many times. The chain joins TRBV11-3 to TRBJ2-1, with D maybe TRBD2 (5 bases). Germline CDR1 and CDR2: SGHNT and YENEEA. The CDR3 spans 17 residues. The V end was cut by 0 bases, the J end by 1 base, with 13 bases between. The CDR3 protein is CASSLEWTRGSYNEQFF. DNA of the CDR3: TGTGCCAGCAGCTTAGAGTGGACTCGCGGGTCCTACAATGAGCAGTTCTTC.

This clonotype was counted ten times or more. The chain is built from TRBV6-6 and TRBJ1-1; TRBD1 is a possible D gene (6 bases). CDR3 length equals 16 residues. Per the germline V gene, CDR1 is MNHNY and CDR2 is SVGAGI (reference sequence). V lost 2 bases, J lost 4 bases, and 17 bases lay in between. The DNA of the CDR3 is TGTGCCAGCAGTTACGCCCTCAAGACAGGTCCCACTGAAGCTTTCTTT. Translating it yields CASSYALKTGPTEAFF.

This clonotype showed up many times. The gene calls are TRBV4-2 and TRBJ2-3, with 11 bases matching TRBD2. The CDR3 runs 19 residues. The junction had 12 bases not matched to a gene; V was cut back by 4 bases and J by 0 bases. Germline assignment: CDR1 LGHNA and CDR2 YNFKEQ. The CDR3 DNA reads TGTGCCAGCAGCCGCCAGCGGCTAGCGGGAGGCCGGAGCACAGATACGCAGTATTTT. It translates to CASSRQRLAGGRSTDTQYF.

The chain carries TRBV12-3 or TRBV12-4 and TRBJ1-2; D not certain. This CDR3 region has 12 residues. V lost 6 bases, J lost 1 base, and 6 bases lay in between. CDR3 nucleotide sequence: TGTGCCAGCAGCCAGAGTAACTATGGCTACACCTTC. Its protein is CASSQSNYGYTF.

The V gene is TRBV4-1, the J gene TRBJ2-2, with D uncertain. Germline V lookup: CDR1 MGHRA, CDR2 YSYEKL. Trimming cost V 4 bases and J 7 bases, with 13 bases left between them. CDR3 length equals 14 residues. The CDR3 bases are TGCGCCAGCAGCCCAAATCCTACGGGCGGGGAGCTGTTTTTT. Translated, it gives CASSPNPTGGELFF.

This clonotype was detected ten times or more. The chain combines TRBV7-2 with TRBJ2-7, with D perhaps TRBD2 (5 bases). Germline V CDR1 and CDR2: SGHTA, FQGNSA. This CDR3 has 13 amino acids. The germline V and J ends were trimmed by 5 bases and 7 bases, with 15 bases remaining between them. CDR3 amino acids: CASSPPGELEQYF. The CDR3 DNA reads TGTGCCAGCAGCCCTCCTGGGGAGTTGGAGCAGTACTTC.

In its sample, this clonotype was seen a few times. This rearrangement joins TRBV6-2 or TRBV6-3 to TRBJ2-1; 9 bases fit TRBD2. Unmatched junction bases numbered 15, after V lost 7 bases and J lost 8 bases. Germline V gives CDR1 MNHEY, CDR2 SVGEGT. The CDR3 is 16 residues long. In nucleotides, the CDR3 is TGTGCCAGCACACACTATCAGCGGGGGGTTAACTATGAGCAGTTCTTC. Translated: CASTHYQRGVNYEQFF.

This clonotype was counted ten times or more. The chain links TRBV29-1 to TRBJ2-3; TRBD1 aligns across 9 bases. Germline V gene data show CDR1 as SQVTM and CDR2 as ANQGSEA. The CDR3 is 14 amino acids. With 7 bases clipped from V and 3 bases from J, the junction kept 8 bases outside the gene matches. CDR3 sequence (DNA): TGCAGCGCCGACGGACAGGGGAGAACAGATACGCAGTATTTT. It translates to CSADGQGRTDTQYF.

This clonotype showed up just a few times. The gene calls are TRBV28 and TRBJ2-2; 8 nucleotides agree with TRBD2. Germline V CDR1 and CDR2: MDHEN, SYDVKM. The ends lost 2 bases at V and 4 bases at J; junction bases unmatched: 3. The CDR3 loop spans 15 amino acids. The CDR3 region has the DNA TGTGCCAGCAGTTTACCCGGGACTAGCACCGGGGAGCTGTTTTTT. Its protein is CASSLPGTSTGELFF.

The chain employs TRBV29-1 and TRBJ2-7; 9 bases map to TRBD1. The junction had 11 bases not matched to a gene; V was cut back by 4 bases and J by 4 bases. The CDR3 has 15 amino acids. CDR1 SQVTM and CDR2 ANQGSEA come from the germline V gene. The CDR3 is CSVGRDRVVSYEQYF. The CDR3 bases are TGCAGCGTTGGGCGGGACAGGGTGGTTTCTTACGAGCAGTACTTC.